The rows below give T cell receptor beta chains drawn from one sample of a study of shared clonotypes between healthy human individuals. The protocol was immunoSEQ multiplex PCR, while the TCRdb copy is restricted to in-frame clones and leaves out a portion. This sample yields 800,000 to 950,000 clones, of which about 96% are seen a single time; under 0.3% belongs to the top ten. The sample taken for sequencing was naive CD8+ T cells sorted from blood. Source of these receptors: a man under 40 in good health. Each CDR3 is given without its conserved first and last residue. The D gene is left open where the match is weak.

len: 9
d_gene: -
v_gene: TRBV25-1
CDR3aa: ASSPSYEQY

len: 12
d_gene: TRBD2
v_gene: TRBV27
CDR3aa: ASSLRTSGYEQY

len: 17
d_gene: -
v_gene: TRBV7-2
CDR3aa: ASSLGWEGQGQMNTEAF

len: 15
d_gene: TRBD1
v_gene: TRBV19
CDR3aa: ASSARGLEFGANVLT

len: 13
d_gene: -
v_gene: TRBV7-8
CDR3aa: ASSSSVTPQDTQY

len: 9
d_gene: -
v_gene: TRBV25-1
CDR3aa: AQGGSTEAF

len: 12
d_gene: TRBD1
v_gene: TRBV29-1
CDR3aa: SVEDLDRVDTQY

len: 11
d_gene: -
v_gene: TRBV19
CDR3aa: ASSWGVGNEQF

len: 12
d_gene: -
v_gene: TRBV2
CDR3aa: ASDFEPGANVLT

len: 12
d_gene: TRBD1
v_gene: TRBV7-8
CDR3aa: ASSTFPTGQRAY